The 11 T cell receptor beta chains below come from one sample, sequenced in a study of graft-versus-host responses after intestinal transplantation. Their recognized antigens are unknown. The table came from immunoSEQ multiplex PCR; TCRdb's copy has only in-frame clones and leaves some out. The sample records 70,000 or so clones, 84% being singletons. The material was unstimulated CD4+ T cells sorted from spleen or lymph node cells, obtained before transplant. The receptors come from a human donor who was the organ donor for an intestinal transplant.

The chain couples TRBV27 to TRBJ2-7; D possibly corresponds to TRBD1 (6 bases). Germline CDR1 and CDR2: MNHEY and SMNVEV (reference sequence). The V gene lost 5 bases and the J gene lost 4 bases, with 12 bases spanning the gap. The CDR3 is made up of 13 amino acids. CDR3 DNA: TGTGCCAGCAGTAGGCAACAGGGTTACGAGCAGTACGTC. Residues: CASSRQQGYEQYV.

The chain is built from TRBV9 and TRBJ1-1; 8 nucleotides align to TRBD1. The junction had 7 bases not matched to a gene; V was cut back by 4 bases and J by 5 bases. CDR3 length equals 14 residues. The germline gives CDR1 SGDLS, CDR2 YYNGEE. The CDR3 sequence: CASSIRGLETEAFF. The CDR3 region has the DNA TGTGCCAGCAGCATCAGGGGGCTGGAAACTGAAGCTTTCTTT.

This rearrangement joins TRBV18 to TRBJ1-1; D is ambiguous. CDR3 length: 18 residues. The V end was cut by 2 bases, the J end by 0 bases, with 19 bases between. Germline-derived CDR1 and CDR2 are KGHSH and LQKENI. CDR3 in amino acids: CASSPIVGELLLNTEAFF. The DNA of the CDR3 is TGTGCCAGCTCACCAATTGTAGGTGAACTACTCCTGAACACTGAAGCTTTCTTT.

This clone has only a few counts. The genes are TRBV7-2 and TRBJ2-7, with D tentatively TRBD2 (7 bases). The CDR3 has 15 amino acids. Germline CDR1 SGHTA, CDR2 FQGNSA. V was clipped by 8 bases and J by 0 bases, with 17 bases between them. The CDR3 DNA is TGTGCCAGCCCCCCGTGGGAGGGGGTCTCCTACGAGCAGTACGTC. This encodes CASPPWEGVSYEQYV.

This chain uses TRBV2 with TRBJ2-1; D gene ambiguous. This CDR3 has 13 amino acids. Trimming stripped 4 bases from V and 7 bases from J, with 11 bases between. Germline CDR1 and CDR2: SNHLY and FYNNEI. This chain's CDR3 is CASSVGPINEQFF. The DNA of the CDR3 is TGTGCCAGCAGTGTTGGCCCAATAAATGAGCAGTTCTTC.

V and J are TRBV5-4 and TRBJ2-4; 7 bases align to TRBD1. The CDR3 has 13 amino acids. CDR1 SGHNT and CDR2 YYREEE come from the germline V gene (reference sequence). With V trimmed by 4 bases and J by 7 bases, 5 bases remained unmatched. The CDR3 nucleotides are TGTGCCAGCAGCCCCCGGGACAGCAACATTCAGTACTTC. It encodes CASSPRDSNIQYF.

CDR3 protein: CAISESKGDTEAFF. CDR3 in DNA: TGTGCCATCAGTGAGTCGAAAGGAGACACTGAAGCTTTCTTT. The chain links TRBV10-3 to TRBJ1-1; no definite D call. This CDR3 contains 14 residues. Trimming took 0 bases from V and 3 from J, leaving 8 bases between them. The germline gives CDR1 ENHRY, CDR2 SYGVKD.

CDR3 amino acids: CASSVVASGGSYNEQFF. The CDR3 DNA reads as TGTGCCAGCAGCGTAGTGGCTAGCGGGGGTTCCTACAATGAGCAGTTCTTC. The chain joins TRBV9 to TRBJ2-1, with 10 bases aligning to TRBD2. The length of the CDR3 is 17 residues. The ends lost 0 bases at V and 1 base at J; junction bases unmatched: 4. The germline V gene has CDR1 SGDLS and CDR2 YYNGEE.

V usage is TRBV20-1 and J usage is TRBJ2-7, with D hard to call. CDR1 and CDR2 (germline): DFQATT, SNEGSKA (reference sequence). This CDR3 is built from 11 residues. V dropped 3 bases and J dropped 7 bases, with 10 bases sitting between them. DNA of the CDR3: TGCAGTGCTAGTAGTGCGCGGGAGCAGTACGTC. It translates to CSASSAREQYV.

The chain recombines TRBV18 with TRBJ1-2; possible D gene TRBD1, 6 bases. The CDR3 length is 13 residues. The V end lost 3 bases, the J end lost 4 bases, and 9 bases lay between the germline ends. The germline CDR1 and CDR2 sequences are KGHSH and LQKENI. In nucleotides, the CDR3 is TGTGCCAGCTCACCGACAGGATCCTATGGCTACACCTTC. Its protein product is CASSPTGSYGYTF.

This clone came up once. The V call is TRBV6-6, the J call TRBJ2-3; the D gene is possibly TRBD1 (5 bases). Per germline, CDR1 MNHNY and CDR2 SVGAGI (reference sequence). There are 16 residues in the CDR3. The V end lost 2 bases, the J end lost 4 bases, and 16 bases lay between the germline ends. CDR3 coding DNA: TGTGCCAGCAGTTACGGTACAGGCGGTCGCTCAGATACGCAGTATTTT. Translation gives CASSYGTGGRSDTQYF.